These T cell receptor beta chains were read from a single sample in a study of blood T cells in healthy people across ages. TCRdb called the 5' RACE reads again in MiXCR, with one record for every CDR3 protein. The sample has approximately 690,000 distinct CDR3 sequences; around 38% are singletons. Sequenced: blood. All receptors derive from a man at least 80 years old in good health. CDR3s include the opening cysteine and the closing phenylalanine or tryptophan. A D gene is named only where the DNA matches it firmly. Clone size appears in some rows only: once, few, many, or a class for an expanded clone.

size	D	V	J	CDR3	DNA
NA	NA	TRBV21-1	TRBJ2-7	CASSKVVSDSVSYEQYF	TGTGCCAGCAGCAAAGTTGTATCGGACAGCGTCTCCTACGAGCAGTACTTC
few	TRBD1	TRBV28	TRBJ2-7	CASSPYRDRGYEQYF	TGTGCCAGCAGCCCTTACCGGGACAGGGGTTACGAGCAGTACTTC
few	TRBD1	TRBV30	TRBJ2-7	CAWADRAEQYF	TGTGCCTGGGCAGACAGGGCCGAGCAGTACTTC
NA	TRBD1	TRBV20-1	TRBJ1-2	CSARNRDRVDYGYTF	TGCAGTGCTAGAAACCGGGACAGGGTTGACTATGGCTACACCTTC
NA	NA	TRBV7-2	TRBJ2-4	CASSSNRGGSKNIQYF	TGTGCCAGCAGCAGCAACAGGGGGGGCAGCAAAAACATTCAGTACTTC
NA	NA	TRBV7-2	TRBJ2-3	CASRDAYYTDTQYF	TGTGCCAGCAGGGACGCGTACTACACAGATACGCAGTATTTT
many	TRBD1	TRBV7-2	TRBJ2-7	CASSLEGQGAYEQYF	TGTGCCAGCAGCTTAGAGGGACAGGGGGCCTACGAGCAGTACTTC
NA	NA	TRBV3-1	TRBJ2-5	CASSQEPPGAYRQETQYF	TGTGCCAGCAGCCAAGAGCCTCCGGGGGCCTACAGACAAGAGACCCAGTACTTC
NA	NA	TRBV28	TRBJ2-7	CASLGTDDYEQYF	TGTGCCAGCCTCGGGACGGACGATTACGAGCAGTACTTC
few	TRBD1	TRBV28	TRBJ2-7	CASSFGGQANRQYF	TGTGCCAGCAGTTTTGGGGGACAGGCCAATCGGCAGTACTTC
few	TRBD2	TRBV24-1	TRBJ2-3	CATRGPGLAGGPSDTQYF	TGTGCCACCAGGGGCCCCGGACTAGCGGGAGGGCCCTCAGATACGCAGTATTTT
many	NA	TRBV5-1	TRBJ2-3	CASRPDPSTDTQYF	TGCGCCAGCAGACCGGACCCGAGCACAGATACGCAGTATTTT
few	NA	TRBV20-1	TRBJ1-1	CSARGIGAGTEAFF	TGCAGTGCTAGAGGAATTGGGGCAGGTACTGAAGCTTTCTTT
NA	TRBD1	TRBV7-2	TRBJ1-5	CASSLAGGARQSQHF	TGTGCCAGCAGCTTAGCAGGGGGCGCGCGGCAGTCCCAGCATTTT
NA	NA	TRBV6-7	TRBJ2-4	CASSYSGQLAKNIQYF	TGTGCCAGCAGTTACTCCGGACAGCTAGCCAAAAACATTCAGTACTTC
NA	NA	TRBV6-5	TRBJ1-2	CASSYGRVQGGYTF	TGTGCCAGCAGTTACGGCAGGGTTCAAGGGGGCTACACCTTC
NA	TRBD2	TRBV20-1	TRBJ2-3	CSARDYGGFSTDTQYF	TGCAGTGCTAGAGATTACGGGGGGTTCAGCACAGATACGCAGTATTTT
NA	NA	TRBV21-1	TRBJ1-6	CASSKATQINSPLHF	TGTGCCAGCAGCAAGGCAACACAGATTAATTCACCCCTCCACTTT
once	TRBD2	TRBV6-2/TRBV6-3	TRBJ2-1	CASSEGLAGAAEQFF	TGTGCCAGCAGCGAAGGACTAGCGGGAGCAGCTGAGCAGTTCTTC
NA	TRBD2	TRBV20-1	TRBJ2-3	CSARRTSRSLDTQYF	TGCAGTGCTAGAAGGACTAGCCGAAGCCTCGATACGCAGTATTTT
NA	NA	TRBV4-3	TRBJ2-1	CASSQEGRGDLHNEQFF	TGCGCCAGCAGCCAAGAGGGCAGGGGGGATCTACACAATGAGCAGTTCTTC
NA	NA	TRBV7-8	TRBJ1-2	CASSFSGSGDGYTF	TGTGCCAGCAGCTTTTCTGGGTCGGGCGATGGCTACACCTTC
many	NA	TRBV4-2	TRBJ1-2	CASSQIQGRQSYGYTF	TGTGCCAGCAGCCAAATCCAGGGCCGTCAGTCTTATGGCTACACCTTC
NA	NA	TRBV7-9	TRBJ2-1	CASRVQTSTNEQFF	TGTGCCAGCAGAGTTCAGACTAGTACAAATGAGCAGTTCTTC
NA	TRBD2	TRBV15	TRBJ2-7	CATSRDSGSSCEQYF	TGTGCCACCAGCAGAGATAGCGGGAGCTCCTGCGAGCAGTACTTC
NA	NA	TRBV10-3	TRBJ2-5	CAISDPTGFAETQYF	TGTGCCATCAGTGACCCGACAGGATTTGCAGAGACCCAGTACTTC